The present T cell receptor (beta chain) was sequenced within a study of cytomegalovirus exposure and HLA in healthy donors. Study results and caveats: TCR beta sequences reportedly predicted the HLA-A and HLA-B alleles of most subjects accurately. The classifier, whose performance was assessed in both the original and validation cohorts, reportedly diagnosed cytomegalovirus status with high specificity and sensitivity. Analysis performed later showed TCR beta chains linked to HLA being more clonally expanded than equally common others.

The PCR contained 60 Vbeta and 13 Jbeta primers. Using immunoSEQ multiplex PCR, the repertoire was profiled, and TCRdb retains in-frame clones only, with some absent. The top ten clones hold over 1% of a sample with over 150,000 clones, around four fifths of them seen once. Regarding this clone: Its antigen is still unknown. The junction differs from germline at one of its ends, possibly a read error.

The receptor comes from a woman aged 50 to 60 in good health and CMV-seronegative. Input material: PBMCs.

In DNA, the CDR3 is TGCCAGGGGAGGGAAGAGACCCAGTACTTC. Amino acids: CQGREETQYF. This rearrangement joins TRBV19 to TRBJ2-5; D is possibly TRBD2 (7 bases). CDR3 size: 10 residues. Germline V lookup: CDR1 LNHDA, CDR2 SQIVND (reference sequence).